What follows describes a single T cell receptor beta chain. The source of the sample is a study of blood T cell repertoires in COVID-19. Overall study context: Donors in the United States, Italy and Spain gave samples during acute or convalescent COVID-19. Nucleic acid was either cDNA or gDNA, and it came from T cells, B-cell-depleted T cells, or PBMCs.

Authors' data handling: Reference gene primer amplification in the assay estimated nucleated cell counts. Measured with immunoSEQ multiplex PCR; TCRdb has only the in-frame clones, and not every one. That table furnishes V, J and clone size, whereas the DNA furnished D and trimming. The table records around 140,000 clones, around 87% of them present only once. This CDR3 is 21 amino acids long. The germline V gene encodes CDR1 MNHEY and CDR2 SVGEGT. V lost 1 base and J lost 8; bases outside the gene matches: 23. Sample: peripheral blood. This TCR derives from a man aged 50-60 years who had recovered from COVID-19. The chain carries TRBV6-2 or TRBV6-3 and TRBJ1-2; 12 bases agree with TRBD1. The CDR3 coding sequence is TGTGCCAGCAGTTACTTAGGCGTGGGACCTAGCGCGGGACAGGGGGCGCGAGGCTACACCTTC. Translating gives CASSYLGVGPSAGQGARGYTF.